This TCR beta chain originates from a study of shared clonotypes between healthy human individuals. Broader study findings: A handful of donors showed sharing of roughly 5% of naive CD4 clonotypes.

Investigators spread the genomic DNA of each subset evenly over several immunoSEQ plates. As processed by the authors: For the immunoSEQ data, sequences were junction-only without quality scores, so filtering differed. The protocol was immunoSEQ multiplex PCR, while the TCRdb copy is restricted to in-frame clones and leaves out a portion. V and J calls and clone size are as listed in that table; D and trimming were resolved from the DNA. The sample consists of roughly 600,000 clones, 95% to 98% of them appearing once. Naive CD8 populations comprised CD45RO-negative cells positively selected for CCR7, excluding terminally differentiated effector memory CD45RA+ cells. The CDR3 sequence is 16 residues long. After removal of 0 bases from V and 7 bases from J, the junction contained 11 bases not matched to a gene. The V gene's germline CDR1 is SGDLS and CDR2 YYNGEE. About this clone itself: Its antigen is as yet unknown.

The receptor was isolated from a man aged 25-45 years in good health. Input material: naive CD8+ T cells sorted from blood. V gene TRBV9 combines with J gene TRBJ2-7; 9 bases are shared with TRBD1. The CDR3 DNA reads TGTGCCAGCAGCGTAGGGGGGACAGGGCAAAATGAGGAGCAGTACTTC. This sequence encodes CASSVGGTGQNEEQYF.